Below, one T cell receptor beta chain is given with its context. This specimen belongs to a study of cytomegalovirus exposure and HLA in healthy donors. On the study more broadly: An earlier analysis found roughly 110 million unique TCR beta sequences from about 190 million T cells.

Germline lookup yields CDR1 LNHDA and CDR2 SQIVND (reference sequence). This CDR3 region has 11 residues. Trimming cost V 8 bases and J 5 bases; bases outside gene matches: 1. The PCR made use of 60 Vbeta and 13 Jbeta primers. Per the original methods: Later analysis identified tens of millions of unique TCR beta chains, about 10 million shared. TCRdb's table, derived via immunoSEQ multiplex PCR, lists solely in-frame clones and lacks some. That table is the source of V, J and clone size, and D and trimming were worked out from the DNA. The clone table shows 45,000 to 55,000 clones, with the ten largest holding about 6%.

This TCR was sampled from a male donor in good health and CMV-seropositive. Sample: PBMCs. J is TRBJ1-2 and V is TRBV19; TRBD1 matches at 8 bases. CDR3 DNA: TGTGCCAGTCGACAGGGGTATGGCTACACCTTC. It codes for CASRQGYGYTF.